Included here is one T cell receptor beta chain sequence, with context. This clonotype was seen at least ten times. Its antigen is unknown. Base qualities are missing; no much larger clone stands one base away. The source of the sample is a study of CD8+CD57+ T cells in acquired aplastic anemia (dated by TCRdb to the late 2010s). About the full investigation: CD8+CD57+ expansion was defined as a frequency above the mean frequency observed in healthy subjects. The study at large found these results: In patients, diversity was lower in CD8+CD57+ cells than in the total CD4+ and CD8+ cell pools. Nearly 30 CD8+ CDR3 sequences were found in both patients and controls but appeared to be highly expressed in patients and within the immunodominant clones of the patients. No significant difference in CD8+ Simpson's diversity was found between patients and healthy controls (P=0.060).

The patients picked for sequencing were ones in whom flow cytometry had shown an expansion of CD8+CD57+ cells. For a sixth of the 12 patients who had sufficient cells, CD8+CD57+ effector memory cells were also sequenced. Severe acquired aplastic anemia was diagnosed in all patients according to International Study of Aplastic Anemia and Agranulocytosis and Camitta criteria. No therapy had been received by the patients at the time of blood sampling. CD8+CD57+ cells were bead-enriched, yielding a mean of roughly 1.5 ug of DNA. In the study, sorted CD4+ and CD8+ blood T cells from patients with severe aplastic anemia and from healthy subjects underwent deep sequencing of TCR repertoires. Patients were enrolled in the USA under clinicaltrials.gov protocols 00001620, 01623167, 00001397, 00071045, 00081523 and 00961064. Ficoll-Paque density gradient centrifugation was used to isolate peripheral blood mononuclear cells.

TCR beta VDJ combination and CDR3 sequence profiling used genomic DNA as the template. An Illumina HiSeq 2000 was the platform used for TCR repertoire sequencing. In the source study's methods: TRBV/TRBJ rearrangement plots, CDR3 size and DJ length profiles, and Simpson's diversity index were used to assess repertoires. Whichever DNA sequence was most abundant in the deep sequencing data was defined as the immunodominant clone. CDR3 amino acid sequences were screened for sharing across subjects and compared with published repertoires and the VDJdb database. The public reads were quality trimmed at Q25 with fastp and then assembled into clones with MiXCR by TCRdb, keeping productive beta chains. CDR3 protein sequences are deduplicated, and each keeps its most common genes and DNA. For this entry, the V and J calls and clone size follow TCRdb and not the study's own pipeline. The sample profile shows 15,000 to 20,000 distinct CDR3 sequences; over 35% of them were found once. The ten largest clones add up to about 86% of the sample.

The germline V gene provides CDR1 MGHRA and CDR2 YSYEKL. Between the V and J ends, shortened by 1 base and 2 bases respectively, the junction contains 6 bases. The CDR3 sequence holds 13 residues, the cysteine and phenylalanine included. CDR3 DNA is the only sequence kept; it has 39 bases, read in frame from the first base. This chain joins TRBV4-1 to TRBJ2-7, with no D gene named confidently. The sample taken for sequencing was CD8+CD57+ T cells sorted from PBMCs. The sample's cell subset or site label, decoded: bead-enriched CD8+CD57+ effector memory T cells from SAA patients. The receptor comes from a human donor with aplastic anemia. The DNA sequence is as follows: TGCGCCAGCAGCCAAGGTGGTACCTACGAGCAGTACTTC. Translated, it reads CASSQGGTYEQYF.